This TCR beta chain was identified in a study of blood T cell repertoires in COVID-19. The germline CDR1 and CDR2 sequences are SGHKS and YYEKEE (reference sequence). The CDR3 runs 16 residues. Trimming cost V 3 bases and J 5 bases, with 20 bases left between them. The assay was immunoSEQ multiplex PCR, and TCRdb's table has in-frame clones only and misses some. In the table there are some 260,000 clones, about 85% of which are singletons. The sequencing input was peripheral blood. J is TRBJ1-1 and V is TRBV5-5; possible D gene TRBD1, 5 bases. The sequence derives from a man aged 18 to 29 with active or convalescent COVID-19. This CDR3 is CASSSGGGVSATEAFF. CDR3 bases: TGTGCCAGCAGCTCTGGCGGGGGGGTTTCGGCAACTGAAGCTTTCTTT.